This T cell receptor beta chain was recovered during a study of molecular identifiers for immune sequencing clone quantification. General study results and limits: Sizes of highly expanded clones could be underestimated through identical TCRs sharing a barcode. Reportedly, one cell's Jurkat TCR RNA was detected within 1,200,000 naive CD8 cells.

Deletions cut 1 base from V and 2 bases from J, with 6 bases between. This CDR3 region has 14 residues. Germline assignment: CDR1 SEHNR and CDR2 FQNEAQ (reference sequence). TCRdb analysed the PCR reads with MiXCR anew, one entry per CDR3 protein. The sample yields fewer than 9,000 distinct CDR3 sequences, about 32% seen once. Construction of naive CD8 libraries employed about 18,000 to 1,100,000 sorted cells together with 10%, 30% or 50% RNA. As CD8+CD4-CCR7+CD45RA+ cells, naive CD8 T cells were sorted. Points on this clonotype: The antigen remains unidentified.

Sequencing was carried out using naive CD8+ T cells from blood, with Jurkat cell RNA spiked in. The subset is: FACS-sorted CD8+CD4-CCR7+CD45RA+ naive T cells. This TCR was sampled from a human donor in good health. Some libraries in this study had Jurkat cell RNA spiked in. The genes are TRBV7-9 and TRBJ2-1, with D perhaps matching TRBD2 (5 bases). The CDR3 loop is CASSLVGAYNEQFF. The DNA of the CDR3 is TGTGCCAGCAGCTTAGTCGGGGCCTACAATGAGCAGTTCTTC.